This entry lists 6 T cell receptor beta chains sequenced from one sample in a study of T cells in Graves' hyperthyroidism and ophthalmopathy. RNA transcripts provided the source from which TCR beta CDR3 regions were amplified. HTBI primers were employed in a first-round RT-PCR of the TCR CDR3. TCRdb fed the multiplex PCR reads into MiXCR, producing one record per CDR3 protein. The table has about 640,000 distinct CDR3 sequences, 20% seen once. The sequenced sample was blood. The source of these receptors is a man in his thirties or forties with Graves' ophthalmopathy.

The chain has TRBV10-2 and TRBJ2-3; D could derive from TRBD1 or TRBD2 (5 bases each). The CDR3 totals 15 residues. Deletions cut 2 bases from V and 1 base from J, with 10 bases between. Germline V CDR1 and CDR2: WSHSY, SAAADI. CDR3 amino acids: CASSEVGRGTDTQYF. The CDR3 DNA is TGCGCCAGCAGTGAGGTGGGACGGGGCACAGATACGCAGTATTTT.

This clonotype was recorded at least ten times. The chain recombines TRBV5-1 with TRBJ2-7; 9 bases are a match to TRBD1. With V trimmed by 0 bases and J by 3 bases, 4 bases remained unmatched. The germline V gene encodes CDR1 SGHRS and CDR2 YFSETQ. The CDR3 loop spans 15 amino acids. For the CDR3, the DNA is TGCGCCAGCAGCTTGGGCGGGACAGGGAACTACGAGCAGTACTTC. This translates into CASSLGGTGNYEQYF. The variable domain in full, with the rest retrieved from reference TRBV5-1 and TRBJ2-7, is KAGVTQTPRYLIKTRGQQVTLSCSPISGHRSVSWYQQTPGQGLQFLFEYFSETQRNKGNFPGRFSGRQFSNSRSEMNVSTLELGDSALYLCASSLGGTGNYEQYFGPGTRLTVT.

This clonotype has ten or more counts. The chain has TRBV6-2 or TRBV6-3 and TRBJ2-3; tentative D call: TRBD2 (5 bases). The V and J ends lost 2 bases and 4 bases respectively, with 10 bases between them. The CDR3 loop spans 14 amino acids. The germline V gene has CDR1 MNHEY and CDR2 SVGEGT. CDR3 amino acids: CASSYGSRADTQYF. The CDR3 DNA follows: TGTGCCAGCAGTTACGGGAGTAGGGCAGATACGCAGTATTTT.

This clonotype was seen a few times. The genes are TRBV25-1 and TRBJ2-1; D is unresolved. The V gene lost 3 bases and the J gene lost 7 bases, with 10 bases spanning the gap. The CDR3 runs to 13 residues. CDR1 MGHDK and CDR2 SYGVNS come from the germline V gene. The CDR3 DNA reads TGTGCCAGCAGTGATCTCGAACGGAATGAGCAGTTCTTC. Its protein product is CASSDLERNEQFF.

This rearrangement joins TRBV5-8 to TRBJ1-5; D remains ambiguous. From germline, CDR1 is SGHTS and CDR2 YDEGEE. This CDR3 comprises 14 residues. V was clipped by 2 bases and J by 4 bases, with 10 bases between them. CDR3 nucleotide sequence: TGTGCCAGCAGCTTTGCGAACTCAAATCAGCCCCAGCATTTT. Its translation is CASSFANSNQPQHF.

The rearrangement links TRBV2 to TRBJ1-1, with 7 positions matching TRBD1. With 6 bases clipped from V and 5 bases from J, the junction kept 12 bases outside the gene matches. There are 15 residues in the CDR3. Germline CDR1 is SNHLY and CDR2 is FYNNEI. CDR3 region: CASRREGAKGTEAFF. CDR3 nucleotide sequence: TGTGCCAGCAGGAGAGAGGGGGCTAAGGGAACTGAAGCTTTCTTT.